What follows are 24 T cell receptor beta chains derived from one specimen sequenced in a study of OX40 agonist ivuxolimab in advanced cancers. Profiling relied on immunoSEQ multiplex PCR, and the TCRdb table lists in-frame clones only, not all of them. The sample has around 97,000 clones, 84% seen once. Sample: CD4+ or CD8+ T cells sorted from blood, taken in a trial of the OX40 agonist ivuxolimab. These receptors all stem from an adult with an advanced solid tumor such as melanoma, head and neck, liver or kidney cancer.

The chain employs TRBV6-5 and TRBJ2-5; no clear D. This CDR3 is built from 13 residues. The germline V gene encodes CDR1 MNHEY and CDR2 SVGAGI. The germline V and J ends were trimmed by 6 bases and 2 bases, with 10 bases remaining between them. The CDR3 nucleotides read TGTGCCAGCAGCGTTCACGCGCAAGAGACCCAGTACTTC. Translation gives CASSVHAQETQYF.

Here the CDR3 DNA reads TGTGCCACCAGCAGAGATAGGAAAGGGTTCTATGGCTACACCTTC. It translates to CATSRDRKGFYGYTF. The V and J genes are TRBV15 and TRBJ1-2; D gene unclear. The CDR3 is 15 amino acids. V lost 0 bases, J lost 4 bases, and 12 bases lay in between. Per the germline V gene, CDR1 is LNHNV and CDR2 is YYDKDF (reference sequence).

This clone was detected only a few times. The chain has TRBV5-6 and TRBJ1-6; D not resolved. The CDR3 sequence is 12 residues long. Trimming stripped 1 base from V and 9 bases from J, with 5 bases between. Per the germline V gene, CDR1 is SGHDT and CDR2 is YYEEEE. CDR3 nucleotide sequence: TGTGCCAGCAGCTTGCTAGGTTCACCCCTCCACTTT. Its translation: CASSLLGSPLHF.

The chain links TRBV30 to TRBJ1-6; no firm D call. Trimming left V 3 bases short and J 10 bases short, with 10 bases between. The CDR3 totals 12 residues. Germline lookup yields CDR1 GTSNPN and CDR2 SVGIG (reference sequence). This CDR3 reads CAWSGLGSPLHF. CDR3 bases: TGTGCCTGGAGCGGATTAGGCTCACCCCTCCACTTT.

The chain links TRBV7-2 to TRBJ1-1; D call uncertain. The CDR3 runs to 13 residues. Trimming took 0 bases from V and 9 from J, leaving 11 bases between them. Germline loops: CDR1 SGHTA, CDR2 FQGNSA. This CDR3 is CASSLAGKRKAFF. CDR3 DNA: TGTGCCAGCAGCTTAGCAGGGAAGAGGAAAGCTTTCTTT. Combining the CDR3 with reference TRBV7-2 and TRBJ1-1 gives the whole variable domain GAGVSQSPSNKVTEKGKDVELRCDPISGHTALYWYRQSLGQGLEFLIYFQGNSAPDKSGLPSDRFSAERTGGSVSTLTIQRTQQEDSAVYLCASSLAGKRKAFFGQGTRLTVV.

This chain connects TRBV6-5 to TRBJ2-7; D is unresolved. Per germline, CDR1 MNHEY and CDR2 SVGAGI. V was pared by 5 bases and J by 4 bases, with 15 bases between. The CDR3 extends over 14 amino acids. CDR3 sequence reads: CASSPVPGRYEQYF. The CDR3 DNA is TGTGCCAGCAGTCCGGTCCCTGGAAGATACGAGCAGTACTTC.

J is TRBJ2-7 and V is TRBV4-1, with 9 bases lining up with TRBD1. Germline V gene data show CDR1 as MGHRA and CDR2 as YSYEKL. The CDR3 length is 16 residues. Losses at the gene ends were 3 bases for V and 2 bases for J; bases not matched to a gene: 8. The CDR3 spells CASSHSDRGAPYEQYF. CDR3 coding DNA: TGCGCCAGCAGCCATTCGGACAGGGGAGCGCCCTACGAGCAGTACTTC.

The J gene is TRBJ2-2, the V gene TRBV9; TRBD1 matches at 10 bases. The CDR3 is 15 amino acids. The germline gives CDR1 SGDLS, CDR2 YYNGEE. V was clipped by 4 bases and J by 5 bases; unmatched bases: 5. CDR3 sequence reads: CASSRLGQGTGELFF. The CDR3, as DNA: TGTGCCAGCAGCCGATTGGGACAGGGGACCGGGGAGCTGTTTTTT.

The genes are TRBV10-3 and TRBJ2-7, with TRBD2 matching over 7 bases. There are 14 residues in the CDR3. Looked up from germline, CDR1 is ENHRY and CDR2 is SYGVKD. V lost 4 bases, J lost 4 bases, and 7 bases stayed unmatched. The CDR3 loop reads CAISGGGPLYEQYF. The CDR3 coding sequence is TGTGCCATCAGTGGGGGAGGGCCCCTATACGAGCAGTACTTC.

The chain joins TRBV9 to TRBJ1-2; D might be TRBD1 (6 bases). The CDR3 spans 15 residues. Germline CDR1 SGDLS, CDR2 YYNGEE. V was shortened by 2 bases and J by 5 bases, with 16 bases between the two germline ends. The CDR3 DNA reads as TGTGCCAGCAGCGTGAGGGGGACGACGGATTATGGCTACACCTTC. Encoded protein: CASSVRGTTDYGYTF. Full variable domain (outside the CDR3, taken from reference TRBV9 and TRBJ1-2): DSGVTQTPKHLITATGQRVTLRCSPRSGDLSVYWYQQSLDQGLQFLIQYYNGEERAKGNILERFSAQQFPDLHSELNLSSLELGDSALYFCASSVRGTTDYGYTFGSGTRLTVV.

The chain couples TRBV11-2 to TRBJ1-1; 7 bases map to TRBD1. Germline V gene sequence: CDR1 SGHAT, CDR2 FQNNGV. This CDR3 has 16 residues. The ends lost 5 bases at V and 0 bases at J; junction bases unmatched: 9. The CDR3 DNA reads as TGTGCCAGCAGCCCCTGGGACAGAATTATGAACACTGAAGCTTTCTTT. Its protein product is CASSPWDRIMNTEAFF.

CDR3 nucleotide sequence: TGTGCCAGCAGCTTAGGATCAGGAGATCAGCCCCAGCATTTT. Translation gives CASSLGSGDQPQHF. This chain connects TRBV7-2 to TRBJ1-5, with D uncertain. The CDR3 length is 14 residues. Per germline, CDR1 SGHTA and CDR2 FQGNSA. V lost 1 base and J lost 5, with 9 bases in between.

The chain recombines TRBV15 with TRBJ2-7; D gene unclear. Germline V gene data show CDR1 as LNHNV and CDR2 as YYDKDF (reference sequence). CDR3 length: 14 amino acids. Deletions cut 1 base from V and 0 bases from J, with 7 bases between. Written as DNA, the CDR3 is TGTGCCACCAGCAGAGGCGGCAGCTCCTACGAGCAGTACTTC. This encodes CATSRGGSSYEQYF.

This sequence joins TRBV7-8 and TRBJ2-7, with 8 bases that match TRBD2. Unmatched junction bases numbered 4, after V lost 3 bases and J lost 0 bases. This CDR3 region has 15 residues. Germline-derived CDR1 and CDR2 are SGHVS and FQNEAQ. CDR3: CASSFPGGGSYEQYF. As DNA, the CDR3 is TGTGCCAGCAGCTTCCCGGGAGGGGGCTCCTACGAGCAGTACTTC.

V usage is TRBV6-1 and J usage is TRBJ2-5, with TRBD1 as a possible D gene (5 bases). Trimming removed 9 bases at V and 5 bases at J, with 19 bases between. The CDR3 covers 14 residues. Germline-derived CDR1 and CDR2 are MNHNS and SASEGT. In DNA, the CDR3 is TGTGCCAGTACAGACGTAGGGGTAGGTGAGACCCAGTACTTC. It is translated as CASTDVGVGETQYF.

This clone was counted once. The chain links TRBV7-2 to TRBJ2-1, with D hard to call. The CDR3 length is 13 residues. V was shortened by 1 base and J by 7 bases, with 8 bases between the two germline ends. Germline CDR1 SGHTA, CDR2 FQGNSA. The CDR3 sequence is CASSLVGLNEQFF. The CDR3 DNA follows: TGTGCCAGCAGCTTAGTGGGGTTGAATGAGCAGTTCTTC.

This clone was counted a single time. The V call is TRBV7-8, the J call TRBJ1-5; D may be TRBD1 (6 bases). V lost 2 bases and J lost 3, with 11 bases in between. Germline-derived CDR1 and CDR2 are SGHVS and FQNEAQ. CDR3 length: 15 residues. For the CDR3, the DNA is TGTGCCAGCAGCTTACAGACAGGTTCCAATCAGCCCCAGCATTTT. This translates into CASSLQTGSNQPQHF.

This clone appeared once. CDR3 sequence (DNA): TGTGCCATCAGTGAGCCGACCGTGGCGAACACTGAAGCTTTCTTT. Translated, it gives CAISEPTVANTEAFF. The chain uses TRBV10-3 and TRBJ1-1, with D uncertain. Germline V gene lookup returns CDR1 ENHRY and CDR2 SYGVKD. The V and J ends lost 2 bases and 1 base respectively, with 11 bases between them. This CDR3 comprises 15 residues.

The rearrangement joins TRBV6-5 to TRBJ2-3; 12 nucleotides line up with TRBD2. V gave up 0 bases and J gave up 4 bases; unmatched junction bases: 2. Germline CDR1 MNHEY, CDR2 SVGAGI. The CDR3 length is 16 residues. The DNA of the CDR3 is TGTGCCAGCAGTTACTCGACTAGCGGGAGTTCAGATACGCAGTATTTT. This gives the protein CASSYSTSGSSDTQYF.

J is TRBJ2-3 and V is TRBV28, with D possibly being TRBD1 or TRBD2 (6 bases each). Germline V gene data show CDR1 as MDHEN and CDR2 as SYDVKM. Trimming took 3 bases from V and 11 from J, leaving 18 bases between them. The CDR3 contains 14 residues. CDR3 amino acids: CASSFGGAPQLQYF. CDR3 nucleotide sequence: TGTGCCAGCAGTTTCGGGGGCGCACCCCAATTGCAGTATTTT.

The chain employs TRBV5-1 and TRBJ2-7, with D uncertain. V lost 5 bases to trimming and J lost 0 bases, with 9 bases between them. The germline V gene has CDR1 SGHRS and CDR2 YFSETQ. This CDR3 is built from 13 residues. DNA for the CDR3: TGCGCCAGCAGGCCCTTGGGCTCCTACGAGCAGTACTTC. Translated: CASRPLGSYEQYF.

The rearrangement uses TRBV5-6 and TRBJ2-1; 8 nucleotides align to TRBD2. The CDR3 extends over 17 amino acids. The germline gives CDR1 SGHDT, CDR2 YYEEEE. The junction had 15 bases not matched to a gene; V was cut back by 4 bases and J by 6 bases. The CDR3 spells CASSVWTAGGPTNEQFF. Here the CDR3 DNA reads TGTGCCAGCAGCGTATGGACGGCGGGAGGTCCAACCAATGAGCAGTTCTTC.

The rearrangement links TRBV19 to TRBJ2-1; unclear D gene. The V end lost 1 base, the J end lost 4 bases, and 14 bases lay between the germline ends. Germline V lookup: CDR1 LNHDA, CDR2 SQIVND (reference sequence). The CDR3 length is 16 residues. The CDR3 is CASSIVGERLYNEQFF. For the CDR3, the DNA is TGTGCCAGTAGTATAGTTGGGGAACGCCTTTACAATGAGCAGTTCTTC.

This rearrangement joins TRBV7-2 to TRBJ2-5; the match to TRBD2 covers 12 bases. CDR3 length equals 16 residues. CDR1 and CDR2 (germline): SGHTA, FQGNSA. V dropped 1 base and J dropped 4; count of bases not matched to a gene: 4. CDR3 residues: CASSLGLAGGRETQYF. The CDR3 nucleotides are TGTGCCAGCAGCTTAGGCCTAGCGGGAGGGCGAGAGACCCAGTACTTC.